These 24 T cell receptor beta chains originate from one sample sequenced in a study of T cells in Graves' hyperthyroidism and ophthalmopathy. Amplified TCR beta CDR3 regions came from RNA transcripts. The HTBI primer set drove a first-round RT-PCR of the TCR CDR3. TCRdb reprocessed the multiplex PCR reads with MiXCR, giving one entry per CDR3 protein. The sample records approximately 610,000 distinct CDR3 sequences, roughly 15% being singletons. The sample taken for sequencing was blood. The receptors here all came from a middle-aged woman with Graves' ophthalmopathy.

This clonotype was picked up many times. The rearrangement joins TRBV28 to TRBJ2-5; 8 bases map to TRBD1. The length of the CDR3 is 16 residues. Trimming removed 4 bases from V and 5 bases from J; junction bases left unmatched: 12. The germline gives CDR1 MDHEN, CDR2 SYDVKM. This chain's CDR3 is CASSSPWTGSGETQYF. The CDR3, as DNA: TGTGCCAGCAGTTCCCCGTGGACAGGGTCGGGGGAGACCCAGTACTTC.

The table lists this clonotype with many counts. The chain links TRBV28 to TRBJ1-3; D is ambiguous. CDR1 and CDR2 from the germline V gene are MDHEN and SYDVKM. The length of the CDR3 is 13 residues. V lost 7 bases to trimming and J lost 0 bases, with 7 bases between them. CDR3 in DNA: TGTGCCAGCAACGAGGTCTCTGGAAACACCATATATTTT. Translated, it gives CASNEVSGNTIYF.

This clonotype was seen ten or more times. The V call is TRBV7-2, the J call TRBJ2-2; D gene ambiguous. V lost 3 bases, J lost 5 bases, and 10 bases lay in between. The CDR3 is made up of 14 amino acids. Germline CDR1 SGHTA, CDR2 FQGNSA. The CDR3 bases are TGTGCCAGCAGCTTCGTCAGCCCGACCGGGGAGCTGTTTTTT. The encoded protein is CASSFVSPTGELFF.

The table lists this clonotype with many counts. The chain links TRBV19 to TRBJ1-2, with a tentative D call TRBD1 (6 bases). The germline V gene encodes CDR1 LNHDA and CDR2 SQIVND (reference sequence). The CDR3 contains 15 residues. With 9 bases removed from V and 4 bases from J, the gap between germline ends came to 21 bases. DNA of the CDR3: TGTGCCAGCCACGACCAGGGGCACGGGAGCTATGGCTACACCTTC. As protein: CASHDQGHGSYGYTF.

This clonotype was seen at least ten times. J is TRBJ2-2 and V is TRBV19; tentatively, D is TRBD2 (6 bases). The CDR3 is made up of 14 amino acids. CDR1 and CDR2 (germline): LNHDA, SQIVND (reference sequence). V gave up 7 bases and J gave up 0 bases, with 9 bases separating them. CDR3 sequence: CASIPGANTGELFF. The CDR3 DNA is TGTGCCAGTATTCCGGGAGCGAACACCGGGGAGCTGTTTTTT.

This clonotype was recorded many times. This chain uses TRBV20-1 with TRBJ1-1, with a tentative D call TRBD1 (5 bases). The V end was cut by 5 bases, the J end by 3 bases, with 10 bases between. The CDR3 has 12 amino acids. The V gene's germline CDR1 is DFQATT and CDR2 SNEGSKA (reference sequence). CDR3 in DNA: TGCAGTGCTGCAACAGGAGACACTGAAGCTTTCTTT. Translating gives CSAATGDTEAFF.

This clonotype was observed a handful of times. CDR3 sequence reads: CASSLGGDVVYEQYF. In DNA form, the CDR3 reads TGTGCCAGCAGCTTAGGGGGGGACGTGGTTTACGAGCAGTACTTC. The chain is built from TRBV7-2 and TRBJ2-7; D is perhaps TRBD2 (6 bases). Germline lookup yields CDR1 SGHTA and CDR2 FQGNSA. The V gene lost 1 base and the J gene lost 4 bases, with 14 bases spanning the gap. CDR3 size: 15 residues.

This clonotype occurred many times. This chain connects TRBV5-1 to TRBJ1-1; D is perhaps TRBD1 (5 bases). The CDR3 covers 14 residues. From germline, CDR1 is SGHRS and CDR2 YFSETQ. V was shortened by 2 bases and J by 2 bases, with 10 bases between the two germline ends. For the CDR3, the DNA is TGCGCCAGCAGCTTATGGGACCAAAACACTGAAGCTTTCTTT. This encodes CASSLWDQNTEAFF.

This clonotype came up many times. The chain is built from TRBV6-5 and TRBJ2-4; 10 positions agree with TRBD1. The V and J ends lost 2 bases and 8 bases, in that order; junction bases with no gene match: 9. Germline assignment: CDR1 MNHEY and CDR2 SVGAGI. This CDR3 has 16 amino acids. The CDR3 DNA reads TGTGCCAGCAGTTACAGCGGGACAGGGGCGTCACACATTCAGTACTTC. The encoded protein is CASSYSGTGASHIQYF.

The table lists this clonotype with many counts. V is TRBV6-6 and J is TRBJ2-5; 14 bases agree with TRBD2. This CDR3 is built from 22 residues. J was trimmed by 4 bases and V by 7 bases; bases with no gene match: 26. Looked up from germline, CDR1 is MNHNY and CDR2 is SVGAGI (reference sequence). The CDR3 bases are TGTGCCAGCACCTGGACAGGGGGACCCGGGACTAGCGGGAGTTCGGCTTTAGAGACCCAGTACTTC. Translation gives CASTWTGGPGTSGSSALETQYF.

Ten or more counts support this clonotype. V and J are TRBV29-1 and TRBJ2-7, with 9 nucleotides matching TRBD2. Trimming cost V 5 bases and J 3 bases; bases outside gene matches: 5. CDR3 size: 13 residues. Looked up from germline, CDR1 is SQVTM and CDR2 is ANQGSEA. CDR3 sequence (DNA): TGCAGCGTTAGCCTAGCGGGATTCTACGAGCAGTACTTC. Its protein product is CSVSLAGFYEQYF.

This clonotype was counted ten times or more. The V call is TRBV19, the J call TRBJ2-7; a possible D gene is TRBD1 (5 bases). The V gene lost 5 bases and the J gene lost 2 bases, with 10 bases spanning the gap. Looked up from germline, CDR1 is LNHDA and CDR2 is SQIVND (reference sequence). The CDR3 spans 13 residues. CDR3: CASSQDNAYEQYF. DNA of the CDR3: TGTGCCAGTAGTCAGGACAACGCCTACGAGCAGTACTTC.

This clonotype came up many times. This chain joins TRBV20-1 and TRBJ2-5; the D is unclear. This CDR3 contains 11 residues. Trimming took off 4 bases at V and 5 bases at J, with 8 bases between the two ends. In germline, CDR1 is DFQATT, CDR2 SNEGSKA (reference sequence). The CDR3 region is CSANRGETQYF. The CDR3 region has the DNA TGCAGTGCTAATCGCGGCGAGACCCAGTACTTC.

This clonotype has at least ten counts. The V gene is TRBV16, the J gene TRBJ2-5; possibly TRBD1 for D (7 bases). Germline values: CDR1 KGHSY, CDR2 FQNENV. The V end was cut by 7 bases, the J end by 5 bases, with 20 bases between. The length of the CDR3 is 15 residues. CDR3 protein: CASTKLPGGKETQYF. The CDR3 region has the DNA TGTGCCAGCACCAAACTTCCAGGGGGGAAGGAGACCCAGTACTTC.

CDR3 region: CASSQTLSYEQYF. For the CDR3, the DNA is TGTGCCAGCTCACAGACACTCTCCTACGAGCAGTACTTC. The chain has TRBV18 and TRBJ2-7; D unresolved. This CDR3 contains 13 residues. Trimming took 4 bases from V and 0 from J, leaving 7 bases between them. CDR1 and CDR2 (germline): KGHSH, LQKENI.

This clonotype was counted at least ten times. CDR3: CASSRPPGQPQHF. DNA for the CDR3: TGTGCCAGCAGTCGTCCCCCGGGGCAGCCCCAGCATTTT. V usage is TRBV28 and J usage is TRBJ1-5; D uncertain. Trimming removed 5 bases at V and 7 bases at J, with 12 bases between. Looked up from germline, CDR1 is MDHEN and CDR2 is SYDVKM. The CDR3 runs 13 residues.

In this sample, this clonotype turned up many times. The chain has TRBV24-1 and TRBJ1-2; no definite D call. CDR1 KGHDR and CDR2 SFDVKD come from the germline V gene. V was pared by 3 bases and J by 2 bases, with 9 bases between. The CDR3 totals 14 residues. The CDR3 DNA follows: TGTGCCACCAGTGATGAACCCTTGAACTATGGCTACACCTTC. As protein: CATSDEPLNYGYTF.

This clonotype was observed many times. The genes are TRBV20-1 and TRBJ2-7; 10 bases match TRBD2. With 1 base clipped from V and 2 bases from J, the junction kept 8 bases outside the gene matches. CDR1 is DFQATT and CDR2 is SNEGSKA in the germline V gene (reference sequence). CDR3 length equals 16 residues. The CDR3 sequence: CSARGGGTSVTYEQYF. CDR3 nucleotide sequence: TGCAGTGCTAGAGGTGGGGGGACTAGCGTAACCTACGAGCAGTACTTC.

This clonotype was detected ten times or more. The chain recombines TRBV6-1 with TRBJ1-2, with TRBD1 matching over 8 bases. This CDR3 is 13 amino acids long. Germline V lookup: CDR1 MNHNS, CDR2 SASEGT. Losses at the gene ends were 6 bases for V and 1 base for J; bases not matched to a gene: 1. The CDR3 region is CASRTGDNYGYTF. CDR3 nucleotide sequence: TGTGCCAGCAGGACAGGGGATAACTATGGCTACACCTTC.

This clonotype was detected many times. The rearrangement uses TRBV3-1 and TRBJ2-2; 7 bases map to TRBD1. With 8 bases clipped from V and 6 bases from J, the junction kept 6 bases outside the gene matches. The CDR3 has 13 amino acids. Germline V gene data show CDR1 as LGHDT and CDR2 as YNNKEL (reference sequence). CDR3 nucleotides: TGTGCCAGCCGACAGGGTGGCGCCGGGGAGCTGTTTTTT. Translating gives CASRQGGAGELFF.

The sample holds one count of this clonotype. The gene calls are TRBV28 and TRBJ1-1, with D perhaps matching TRBD1 (6 bases). Per the germline V gene, CDR1 is MDHEN and CDR2 is SYDVKM. Between the trimmed V and J ends, which lost 4 bases and 4 bases, there was a span of 16 bases. The CDR3 is made up of 15 amino acids. The CDR3, as DNA: TGTGCCAGCAGTTCCCCACAGGGATTGGGCACTGAAGCTTTCTTT. This codes for CASSSPQGLGTEAFF. Together with reference TRBV28 and TRBJ1-1, the CDR3 gives the full variable domain: DVKVTQSSRYLVKRTGEKVFLECVQDMDHENMFWYRQDPGLGLRLIYFSYDVKMKEKGDIPEGYSVSREKKERFSLILESASTNQTSMYLCASSSPQGLGTEAFFGQGTRLTVV.

Ten or more counts support this clonotype. The chain recombines TRBV12-5 with TRBJ1-2; D unclear. Germline CDR1 reads LGHNT; CDR2 reads FRNRAP. V lost 5 bases and J 4 bases, leaving 8 bases between the germline ends. The CDR3 has 12 residues. CDR3 amino acids: CASGLDPYGYTF. CDR3 DNA sequence: TGTGCTAGTGGTCTGGACCCCTATGGCTACACCTTC.

At least ten counts were recorded for this clonotype. The chain carries TRBV13 and TRBJ2-7; D is possibly TRBD1 (6 bases). The CDR3 covers 15 residues. Trimming took off 5 bases at V and 3 bases at J, with 17 bases between the two ends. Germline V lookup: CDR1 PRHDT, CDR2 FYEKMQ (reference sequence). As DNA, the CDR3 is TGTGCCAGCAGCATGAGAAAGGACAGCCTCTACGAGCAGTACTTC. This encodes CASSMRKDSLYEQYF.

Many counts were recorded for this clonotype. The chain carries TRBV24-1 and TRBJ2-7; TRBD1 matches 9 bases. Germline values: CDR1 KGHDR, CDR2 SFDVKD. V shed 4 bases and J 11 bases; nucleotides not matched to a gene: 2. The CDR3 has 11 residues. The DNA for the CDR3 is TGTGCCACCAGTGACGGGGACAGGGAGTACTTC. As protein: CATSDGDREYF.